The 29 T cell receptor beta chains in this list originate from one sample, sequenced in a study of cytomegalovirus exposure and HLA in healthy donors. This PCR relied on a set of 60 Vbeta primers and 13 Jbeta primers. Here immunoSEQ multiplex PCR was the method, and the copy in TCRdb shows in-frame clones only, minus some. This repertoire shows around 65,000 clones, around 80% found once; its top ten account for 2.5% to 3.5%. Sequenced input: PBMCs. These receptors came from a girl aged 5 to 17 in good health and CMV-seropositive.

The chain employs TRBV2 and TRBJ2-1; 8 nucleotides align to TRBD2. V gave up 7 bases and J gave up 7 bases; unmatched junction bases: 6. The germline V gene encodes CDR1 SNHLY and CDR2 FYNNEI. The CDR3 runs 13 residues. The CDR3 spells CASTPGGRNEQFF. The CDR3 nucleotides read TGTGCCAGCACCCCGGGGGGGCGAAATGAGCAGTTCTTC.

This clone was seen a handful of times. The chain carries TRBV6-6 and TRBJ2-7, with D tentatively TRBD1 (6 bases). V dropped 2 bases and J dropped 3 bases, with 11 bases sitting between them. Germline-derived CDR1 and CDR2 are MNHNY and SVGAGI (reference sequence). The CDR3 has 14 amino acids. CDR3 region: CASSYLTGSYEQYF. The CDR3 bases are TGTGCCAGCAGTTACCTTACAGGGAGCTACGAGCAGTACTTC.

The CDR3 bases are TGCAGCGTTTCAGGGACAGGGGGGTTCACCGGGGAGCTGTTTTTT. Its protein product is CSVSGTGGFTGELFF. The chain has TRBV29-1 and TRBJ2-2; 11 nucleotides line up with TRBD1. Trimming took 5 bases from V and 4 from J; bases not matched to a gene: 6. The germline CDR1 and CDR2 sequences are SQVTM and ANQGSEA. CDR3 length equals 15 residues.

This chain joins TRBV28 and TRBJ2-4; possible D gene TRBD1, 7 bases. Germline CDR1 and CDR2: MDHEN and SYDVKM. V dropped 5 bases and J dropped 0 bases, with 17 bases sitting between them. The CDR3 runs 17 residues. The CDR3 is CASSPTAGGLAKNIQYF. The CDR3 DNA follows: TGTGCCAGCAGTCCAACAGCAGGGGGGCTAGCCAAAAACATTCAGTACTTC.

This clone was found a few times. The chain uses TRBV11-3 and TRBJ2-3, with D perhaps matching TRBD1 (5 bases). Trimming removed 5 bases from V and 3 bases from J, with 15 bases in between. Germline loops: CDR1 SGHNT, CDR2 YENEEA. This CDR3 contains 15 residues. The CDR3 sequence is CASSLSGLMTDTQYF. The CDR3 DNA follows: TGTGCCAGCAGCCTCTCAGGGCTGATGACAGATACGCAGTATTTT.

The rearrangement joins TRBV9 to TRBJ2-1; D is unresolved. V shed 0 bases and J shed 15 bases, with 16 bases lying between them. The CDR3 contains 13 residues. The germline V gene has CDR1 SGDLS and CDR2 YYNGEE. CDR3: CASSVDPSLGPFF. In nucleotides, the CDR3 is TGTGCCAGCAGCGTAGACCCTAGTCTAGGTCCGTTCTTC. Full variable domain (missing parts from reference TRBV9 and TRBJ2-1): DSGVTQTPKHLITATGQRVTLRCSPRSGDLSVYWYQQSLDQGLQFLIQYYNGEERAKGNILERFSAQQFPDLHSELNLSSLELGDSALYFCASSVDPSLGPFFGPGTRLTVL.

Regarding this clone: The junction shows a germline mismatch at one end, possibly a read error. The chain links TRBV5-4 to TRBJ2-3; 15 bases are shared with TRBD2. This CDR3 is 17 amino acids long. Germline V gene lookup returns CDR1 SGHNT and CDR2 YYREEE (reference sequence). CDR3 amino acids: CVSRPGLAGGPGDTQYF. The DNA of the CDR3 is TGTGTCAGCAGACCTGGACTAGCGGGGGGGCCAGGAGATACGCAGTATTTT.

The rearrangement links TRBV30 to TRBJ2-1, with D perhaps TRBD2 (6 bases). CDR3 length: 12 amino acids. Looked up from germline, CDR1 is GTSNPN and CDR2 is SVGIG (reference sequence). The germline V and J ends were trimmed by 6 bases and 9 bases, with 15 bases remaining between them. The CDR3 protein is CACSRIGSEQFF. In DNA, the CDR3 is TGTGCCTGCTCTAGAATCGGGAGTGAGCAGTTCTTC. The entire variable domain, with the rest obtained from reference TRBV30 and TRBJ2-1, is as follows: SQTIHQWPATLVQPVGSPLSLECTVEGTSNPNLYWYRQAAGRGLQLLFYSVGIGQISSEVPQNLSASRPQDRQFILSSKKLLLSDSGFYLCACSRIGSEQFFGPGTRLTVL.

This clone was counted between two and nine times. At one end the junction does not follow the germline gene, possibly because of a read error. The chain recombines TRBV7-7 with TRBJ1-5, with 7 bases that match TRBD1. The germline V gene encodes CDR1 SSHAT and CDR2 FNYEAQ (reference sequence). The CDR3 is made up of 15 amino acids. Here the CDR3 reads CASINSRDRDQPQHF. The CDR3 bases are TGTGCTAGCATCAACTCCCGGGACAGAGATCAGCCCCAGCATTTT.

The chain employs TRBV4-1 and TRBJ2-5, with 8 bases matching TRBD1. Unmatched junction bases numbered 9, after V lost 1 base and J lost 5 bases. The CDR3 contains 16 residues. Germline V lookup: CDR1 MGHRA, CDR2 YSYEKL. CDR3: CASSQGVDRVGETQYF. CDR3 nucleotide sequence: TGCGCCAGCAGCCAAGGGGTGGACAGGGTAGGGGAGACCCAGTACTTC.

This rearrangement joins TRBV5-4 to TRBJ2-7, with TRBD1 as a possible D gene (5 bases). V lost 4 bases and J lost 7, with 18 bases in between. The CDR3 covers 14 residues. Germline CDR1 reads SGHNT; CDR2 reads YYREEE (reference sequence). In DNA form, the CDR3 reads TGTGCCAGCAGCGGCTTGAAGGGGCGTGGAGAGCAGTACTTC. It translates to CASSGLKGRGEQYF.

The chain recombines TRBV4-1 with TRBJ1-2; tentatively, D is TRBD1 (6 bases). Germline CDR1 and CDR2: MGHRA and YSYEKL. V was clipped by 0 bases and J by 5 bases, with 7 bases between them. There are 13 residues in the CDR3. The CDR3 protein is CASSQEGAYGYTF. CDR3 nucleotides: TGCGCCAGCAGCCAAGAGGGGGCTTATGGCTACACCTTC.

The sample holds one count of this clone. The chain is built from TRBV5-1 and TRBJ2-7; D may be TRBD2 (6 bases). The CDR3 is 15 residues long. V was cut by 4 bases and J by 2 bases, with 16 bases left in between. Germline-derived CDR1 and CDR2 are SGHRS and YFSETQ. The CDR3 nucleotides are TGCGCCAGCAGCGATCCGGGACTGACAACCTACGAGCAGTACTTC. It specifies CASSDPGLTTYEQYF.

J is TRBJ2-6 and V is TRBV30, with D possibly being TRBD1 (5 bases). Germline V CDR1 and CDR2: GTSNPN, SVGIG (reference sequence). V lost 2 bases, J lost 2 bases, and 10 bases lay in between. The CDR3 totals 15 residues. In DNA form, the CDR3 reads TGTGCCTGGAGTCAGGGATCGGCTGGGGCCAACGTCCTGACTTTC. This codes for CAWSQGSAGANVLTF.

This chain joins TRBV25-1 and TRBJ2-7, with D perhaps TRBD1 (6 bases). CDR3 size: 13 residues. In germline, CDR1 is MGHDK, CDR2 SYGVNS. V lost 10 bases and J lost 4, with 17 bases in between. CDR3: CATKARDTYEQYF. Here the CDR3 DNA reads TGTGCCACCAAAGCCAGGGACACTTACGAGCAGTACTTC.

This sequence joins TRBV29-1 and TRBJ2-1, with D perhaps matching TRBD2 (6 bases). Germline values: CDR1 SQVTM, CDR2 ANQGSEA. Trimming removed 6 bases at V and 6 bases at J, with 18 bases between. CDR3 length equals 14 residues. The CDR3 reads CSVPLRERGNEQFF. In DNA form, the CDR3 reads TGCAGCGTCCCACTCCGGGAGAGGGGCAATGAGCAGTTCTTC.

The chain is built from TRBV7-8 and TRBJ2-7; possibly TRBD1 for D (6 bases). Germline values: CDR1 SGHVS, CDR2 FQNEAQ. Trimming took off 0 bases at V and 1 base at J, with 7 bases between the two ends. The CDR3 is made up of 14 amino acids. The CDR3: CASSLAGQSYEQYF. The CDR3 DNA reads TGTGCCAGCAGCTTAGCTGGACAGTCCTACGAGCAGTACTTC. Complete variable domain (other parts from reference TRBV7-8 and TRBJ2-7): GAGVSQSPRYKVAKRGQDVALRCDPISGHVSLFWYQQALGQGPEFLTYFQNEAQLDKSGLPSDRFFAERPEGSVSTLKIQRTQQEDSAVYLCASSLAGQSYEQYFGPGTRLTVT.

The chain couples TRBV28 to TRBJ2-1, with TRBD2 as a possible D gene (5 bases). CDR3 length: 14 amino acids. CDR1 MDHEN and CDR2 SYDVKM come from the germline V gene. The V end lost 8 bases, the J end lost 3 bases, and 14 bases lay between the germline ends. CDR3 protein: CASSASGNYNEQFF. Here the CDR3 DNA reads TGTGCCAGCTCGGCGAGCGGCAACTACAATGAGCAGTTCTTC.

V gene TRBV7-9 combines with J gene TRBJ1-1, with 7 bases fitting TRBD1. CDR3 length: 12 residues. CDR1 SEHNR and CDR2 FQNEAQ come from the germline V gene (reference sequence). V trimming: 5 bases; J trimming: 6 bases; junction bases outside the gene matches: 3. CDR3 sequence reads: CASSPGTAEAFF. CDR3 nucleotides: TGTGCCAGCAGCCCGGGGACAGCTGAAGCTTTCTTT.

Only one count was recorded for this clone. The CDR3 DNA follows: TGTGCCAGCAGTTACTCGATGGTGGGGCCGGTGGAGACCCAGTACTTC. Encoded protein: CASSYSMVGPVETQYF. The chain joins TRBV6-6 to TRBJ2-5, with D possibly being TRBD1 (5 bases). This CDR3 is built from 16 residues. Trimming took 0 bases from V and 5 from J, leaving 16 bases between them. Germline V lookup: CDR1 MNHNY, CDR2 SVGAGI (reference sequence).

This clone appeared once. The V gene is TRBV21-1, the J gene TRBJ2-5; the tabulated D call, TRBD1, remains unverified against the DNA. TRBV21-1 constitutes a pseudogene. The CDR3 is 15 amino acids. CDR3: CASHRQGRYQETQYF. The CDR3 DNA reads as TGTGCCAGCCATAGACAGGGGAGATACCAAGAGACCCAGTACTTC.

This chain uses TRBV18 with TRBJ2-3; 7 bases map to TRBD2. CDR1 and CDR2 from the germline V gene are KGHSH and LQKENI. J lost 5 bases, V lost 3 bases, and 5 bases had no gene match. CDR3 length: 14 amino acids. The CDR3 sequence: CASSPNGLGDTQYF. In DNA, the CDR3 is TGTGCCAGCTCACCCAACGGACTAGGAGATACGCAGTATTTT.

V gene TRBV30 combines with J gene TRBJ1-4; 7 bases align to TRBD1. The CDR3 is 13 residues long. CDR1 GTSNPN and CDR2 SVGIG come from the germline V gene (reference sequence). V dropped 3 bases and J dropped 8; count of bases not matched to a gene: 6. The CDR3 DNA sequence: TGTGCCTGGAGCGGGCAGGGGGAAGAAAAACTGTTTTTT. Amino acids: CAWSGQGEEKLFF. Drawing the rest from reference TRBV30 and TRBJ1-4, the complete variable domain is SQTIHQWPATLVQPVGSPLSLECTVEGTSNPNLYWYRQAAGRGLQLLFYSVGIGQISSEVPQNLSASRPQDRQFILSSKKLLLSDSGFYLCAWSGQGEEKLFFGSGTQLSVL.

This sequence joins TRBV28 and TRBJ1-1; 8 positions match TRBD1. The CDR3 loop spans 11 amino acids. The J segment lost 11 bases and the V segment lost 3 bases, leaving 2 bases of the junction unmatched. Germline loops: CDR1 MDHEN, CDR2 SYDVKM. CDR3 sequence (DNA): TGTGCCAGCAGTTTGACAGGGGACGCTTTCTTT. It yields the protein CASSLTGDAFF.

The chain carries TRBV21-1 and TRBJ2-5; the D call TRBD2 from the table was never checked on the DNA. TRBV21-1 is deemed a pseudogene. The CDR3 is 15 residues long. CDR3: CASSKVLAEQETQYF. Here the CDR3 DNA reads TGTGCCAGCAGCAAAGTACTAGCGGAGCAAGAGACCCAGTACTTC.

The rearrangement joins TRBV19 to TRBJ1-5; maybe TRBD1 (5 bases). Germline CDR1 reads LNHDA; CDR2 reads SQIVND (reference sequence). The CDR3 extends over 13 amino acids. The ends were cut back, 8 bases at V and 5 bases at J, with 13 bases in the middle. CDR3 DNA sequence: TGTGCCAGTTCGGGCAGGGAGGATCAGCCCCAGCATTTT. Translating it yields CASSGREDQPQHF.

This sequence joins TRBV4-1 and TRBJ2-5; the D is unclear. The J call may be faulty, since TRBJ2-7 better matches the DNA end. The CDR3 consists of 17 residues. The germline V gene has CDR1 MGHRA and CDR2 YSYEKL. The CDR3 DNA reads TGCGCCAGCAGCCAAGATCGGGTGGCTGCAGTCTCCTACGAGCAGTACTTC. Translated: CASSQDRVAAVSYEQYF.

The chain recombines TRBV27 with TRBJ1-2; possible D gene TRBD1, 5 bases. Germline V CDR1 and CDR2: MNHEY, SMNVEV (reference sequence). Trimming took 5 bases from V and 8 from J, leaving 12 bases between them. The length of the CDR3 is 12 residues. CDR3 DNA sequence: TGTGCCAGCAGTCCCAGGGTAGGGGGCTACACCTTC. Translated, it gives CASSPRVGGYTF.

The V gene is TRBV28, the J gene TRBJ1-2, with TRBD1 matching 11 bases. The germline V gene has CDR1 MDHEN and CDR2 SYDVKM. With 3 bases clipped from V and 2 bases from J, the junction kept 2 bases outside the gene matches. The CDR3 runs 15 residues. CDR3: CASSLDRGRNYGYTF. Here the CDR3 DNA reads TGTGCCAGCAGTTTGGACAGGGGGCGCAACTATGGCTACACCTTC.